These 17 T cell receptor beta chains were all obtained from the same sample, sequenced in a study of cytomegalovirus exposure and HLA in healthy donors. PCR was performed using 60 Vbeta and 13 Jbeta primers. TCRdb's table, derived via immunoSEQ multiplex PCR, lists solely in-frame clones and lacks some. This table holds about 130,000 clones, 70% to 80% found once. Sequencing input: PBMCs. These receptors were taken from a woman aged 60 to 75 in good health and CMV-seronegative.

This rearrangement joins TRBV6-5 to TRBJ2-5; 14 positions match TRBD2. J gave up 5 bases and V 5 bases, and 1 base lay outside the gene matches. CDR1 is MNHEY and CDR2 is SVGAGI in the germline V gene. The CDR3 runs to 14 residues. DNA for the CDR3: TGTGCCAGCAGTCGGACTAGCGGGGGGGAGACCCAGTACTTC. Its protein product is CASSRTSGGETQYF.

The chain has TRBV6-6 and TRBJ2-3; a weak D match, TRBD2 (7 bases). The CDR3 is made up of 14 amino acids. Germline V lookup: CDR1 MNHNY, CDR2 SVGAGI (reference sequence). V gave up 7 bases and J gave up 5 bases, with 16 bases separating them. The CDR3 spells CASMLGGAGDTQYF. In DNA, the CDR3 is TGTGCCAGCATGCTAGGGGGGGCCGGAGATACGCAGTATTTT.

This clone was detected only a few times. DNA of the CDR3: TGTGCCAGCAGTTTAGGAGGGCTGGGTGAGCAGTTCTTC. Protein sequence: CASSLGGLGEQFF. This chain joins TRBV28 and TRBJ2-1; maybe TRBD2 (6 bases). Germline V CDR1 and CDR2: MDHEN, SYDVKM. Trimming pared 2 bases from V and 9 bases from J, leaving 11 bases between. CDR3 length: 13 amino acids.

The rearrangement links TRBV2 to TRBJ1-2, with 9 bases fitting TRBD1. J lost 4 bases, V lost 8 bases, and 5 bases had no gene match. CDR3 size: 13 residues. CDR1 is SNHLY, CDR2 FYNNEI, per germline. The CDR3 DNA sequence: TGTGCCAGCGACAGGGACAGGGTCTATGGCTACACCTTC. It specifies CASDRDRVYGYTF.

V is TRBV7-6 and J is TRBJ2-2; D is unclear. V was clipped by 2 bases and J by 5 bases, with 3 bases between them. The CDR3 has 12 residues. Germline CDR1 is SGHVS and CDR2 is FNYEAQ. Here the CDR3 DNA reads TGTGCCAGCAGCTTACAAACCGGGGAGCTGTTTTTT. Its protein product is CASSLQTGELFF.

The chain combines TRBV30 with TRBJ1-2, with TRBD1 matching 7 bases. The V segment lost 3 bases and the J segment 4 bases; nucleotides outside the gene matches: 11. Germline V gene lookup returns CDR1 GTSNPN and CDR2 SVGIG (reference sequence). The CDR3 contains 15 residues. CDR3 sequence reads: CAWSRGQVPPYGYTF. In DNA, the CDR3 is TGTGCCTGGAGCCGAGGACAGGTTCCTCCCTATGGCTACACCTTC. Together with reference TRBV30 and TRBJ1-2, the CDR3 gives the full variable domain: SQTIHQWPATLVQPVGSPLSLECTVEGTSNPNLYWYRQAAGRGLQLLFYSVGIGQISSEVPQNLSASRPQDRQFILSSKKLLLSDSGFYLCAWSRGQVPPYGYTFGSGTRLTVV.

The chain employs TRBV28 and TRBJ1-2, with D possibly matching TRBD1 (5 bases). The germline V gene encodes CDR1 MDHEN and CDR2 SYDVKM. The CDR3 runs 13 residues. V lost 6 bases, J lost 4 bases, and 12 bases lay in between. The CDR3 reads CASSRDSFYGYTF. CDR3 nucleotide sequence: TGTGCCAGCAGCCGAGACAGCTTCTATGGCTACACCTTC.

The DNA for the CDR3 is TGTGCCAGCAGACTAGCGGGAGGGCCTAGGAATGAGCAGTTCTTC. Protein product: CASRLAGGPRNEQFF. This rearrangement joins TRBV11-2 to TRBJ2-1, with 13 bases that match TRBD2. V gave up 6 bases and J gave up 7 bases; unmatched junction bases: 6. The germline V gene encodes CDR1 SGHAT and CDR2 FQNNGV. This CDR3 region has 15 residues.

CDR3 in amino acids: CASSLAAGTDTQYF. CDR3 DNA: TGTGCCAGCAGTTTGGCGGCGGGCACAGATACGCAGTATTTT. The chain recombines TRBV27 with TRBJ2-3; D not certain. Germline values: CDR1 MNHEY, CDR2 SMNVEV (reference sequence). The germline V and J ends were trimmed by 3 bases and 1 base, with 8 bases remaining between them. The CDR3 loop spans 14 amino acids.

The chain is built from TRBV15 and TRBJ1-4, with D hard to call. The CDR3 extends over 16 amino acids. Germline V gene lookup returns CDR1 LNHNV and CDR2 YYDKDF (reference sequence). V shed 0 bases and J shed 4 bases, with 12 bases lying between them. The CDR3 loop is CATSREVRGYNEKLFF. The CDR3 DNA reads as TGTGCCACCAGCAGAGAAGTACGGGGATATAATGAAAAACTGTTTTTT.

This clone was picked up one time. The chain is built from TRBV7-2 and TRBJ1-4, with 9 bases identical to TRBD1. Germline V lookup: CDR1 SGHTA, CDR2 FQGNSA. With V trimmed by 5 bases and J by 8 bases, 6 bases remained unmatched. The CDR3 consists of 14 residues. The CDR3 sequence: CASSAGQGGEKLFF. Here the CDR3 DNA reads TGTGCCAGCAGCGCGGGACAGGGCGGGGAAAAACTGTTTTTT.

The CDR3 coding sequence is TGTGCCAGCAGCCCGTGGACACACCGCTCTGGAAACACCATATATTTT. Encoded protein: CASSPWTHRSGNTIYF. The chain combines TRBV5-6 with TRBJ1-3, with D possibly TRBD1 on 5 matching bases. The V and J ends lost 4 bases and 0 bases respectively, with 14 bases between them. This CDR3 has 16 amino acids. Germline V CDR1 and CDR2: SGHDT, YYEEEE.

V is TRBV19 and J is TRBJ1-2, with TRBD1 identical over 7 bases. CDR3 length: 15 residues. The germline V gene encodes CDR1 LNHDA and CDR2 SQIVND (reference sequence). J lost 3 bases, V lost 0 bases, and 4 bases had no gene match. DNA of the CDR3: TGTGCCAGTAGTATAGACAGGACAGGACACTATGGCTACACCTTC. Its translation: CASSIDRTGHYGYTF.

The rearrangement joins TRBV2 to TRBJ1-6; D is undetermined. The CDR3 sequence is 12 residues long. Germline V lookup: CDR1 SNHLY, CDR2 FYNNEI. Deletions cut 4 bases from V and 6 bases from J, with 4 bases between. Written as DNA, the CDR3 is TGTGCCAGCAGTGTCGGTAATTCACCCCTCCACTTT. This codes for CASSVGNSPLHF.

This rearrangement joins TRBV14 to TRBJ1-1; 11 bases map to TRBD1. There are 16 residues in the CDR3. The germline V gene encodes CDR1 SGHDN and CDR2 FVKESK. The J segment lost 4 bases and the V segment lost 4 bases, leaving 8 bases of the junction unmatched. The CDR3 loop is CASSPPGQGAVTEAFF. In DNA form, the CDR3 reads TGTGCCAGCAGCCCACCCGGACAGGGGGCAGTCACTGAAGCTTTCTTT.

V is TRBV5-1 and J is TRBJ2-3; 13 nucleotides line up with TRBD2. CDR3 length: 16 residues. Germline V gives CDR1 SGHRS, CDR2 YFSETQ. J gave up 6 bases and V 3 bases, and 7 bases lay outside the gene matches. CDR3 nucleotide sequence: TGCGCCAGCAGCTACATACTAGCGGGAGGGCCGGATACGCAGTATTTT. Its translation: CASSYILAGGPDTQYF.

The chain carries TRBV28 and TRBJ2-5; D remains ambiguous. The better agreement between TRBJ2-7 and the DNA end casts doubt on the J call. This CDR3 is 12 amino acids long. Germline CDR1 and CDR2: MDHEN and SYDVKM. This CDR3 is CASSLLGAEQYF. DNA for the CDR3: TGTGCCAGCAGTTTATTAGGAGCCGAGCAGTACTTC.